This TCR beta chain stems from a study of T cells after posttransplantation cyclophosphamide. The J segment lost 4 bases and the V segment lost 3 bases, leaving 5 bases of the junction unmatched. The CDR3 runs 14 residues. Germline lookup yields CDR1 MNHEY and CDR2 SVGAGI. Clones were read by immunoSEQ multiplex PCR, and TCRdb kept only the in-frame ones, dropping some. The sample includes just over 65,000 clones, just over 90% of them seen just once. The sequence derives from a woman aged 25 to 39 in good health and a related stem cell transplant donor. The J gene is TRBJ2-5, the V gene TRBV6-5; 7 positions match TRBD2. Sequenced input: PBMCs. CDR3 in DNA: TGTGCCAGCAGTTATCAGCGGGGCCTAGAGACCCAGTACTTC. It translates to CASSYQRGLETQYF.